These 25 T cell receptor beta chains came from one sample sequenced in a study of T cells in Graves' hyperthyroidism and ophthalmopathy. Amplification yielded TCR beta CDR3 regions, with RNA transcripts as the source. HTBI primers drove first-round RT-PCR of the TCR CDR3. TCRdb re-called the multiplex PCR reads with MiXCR, one entry per CDR3 protein. The sample has 370,000 or so distinct CDR3 sequences, roughly 14% seen once. The sequenced material came from blood. These receptors all come from a woman aged 18-29 years with Graves' hyperthyroidism that later progressed to Graves' ophthalmopathy.

This clonotype was recorded at least ten times. The rearrangement joins TRBV7-9 to TRBJ2-1; D gene unclear. CDR1 and CDR2 (germline): SEHNR, FQNEAQ (reference sequence). CDR3 length: 16 residues. Trimming left V 7 bases short and J 8 bases short, with 24 bases between. This chain's CDR3 is CASNLYRTGFGDEQFF. CDR3 DNA: TGTGCCAGCAACCTCTACCGAACTGGCTTCGGCGATGAGCAGTTCTTC.

This clonotype has just a few counts. V and J are TRBV19 and TRBJ1-5; D unclear. Germline CDR1 reads LNHDA; CDR2 reads SQIVND (reference sequence). The CDR3 contains 15 residues. V was trimmed by 6 bases and J by 4 bases, leaving 16 bases between them. The chain's CDR3 is CASRRSVLWNQPQHF. In nucleotides, the CDR3 is TGTGCCAGTAGGCGGTCAGTCCTCTGGAATCAGCCCCAGCATTTT.

This clonotype was recorded many times. The chain joins TRBV7-9 to TRBJ2-5; D unresolved. This CDR3 has 14 amino acids. V was shortened by 2 bases and J by 4 bases, with 11 bases between the two germline ends. Germline V lookup: CDR1 SEHNR, CDR2 FQNEAQ (reference sequence). CDR3 region: CASSLIGLRETQYF. CDR3 in DNA: TGTGCCAGCAGCTTAATAGGGCTCCGAGAGACCCAGTACTTC.

The V and J genes are TRBV2 and TRBJ2-1, with a possible D match to TRBD2 (6 bases). Trimming cost V 8 bases and J 15 bases, with 26 bases left between them. The CDR3 is 14 amino acids. Per germline, CDR1 SNHLY and CDR2 FYNNEI. The CDR3 bases are TGTGCCAGCGGTAGGGTGGGAGGTCTTCAAGGTCCGTTCTTC. It codes for CASGRVGGLQGPFF.

This clonotype was counted many times. This chain links TRBV7-2 with TRBJ2-7; possibly TRBD1 for D (6 bases). The V end lost 5 bases, the J end lost 2 bases, and 13 bases lay between the germline ends. Germline lookup yields CDR1 SGHTA and CDR2 FQGNSA. This CDR3 comprises 14 residues. Here the CDR3 reads CASSETRDTYEQYF. CDR3 nucleotide sequence: TGTGCCAGCAGCGAAACCCGGGACACCTACGAGCAGTACTTC.

The V gene is TRBV9, the J gene TRBJ2-4; perhaps TRBD1 as D (5 bases). Trimming cost V 1 base and J 6 bases, with 8 bases left between them. Germline V lookup: CDR1 SGDLS, CDR2 YYNGEE. The CDR3 is 13 amino acids. The CDR3 sequence is CASSVQGSNIQYF. In DNA, the CDR3 is TGTGCCAGCAGCGTACAGGGTTCAAACATTCAGTACTTC. The entire variable domain, with the rest obtained from reference TRBV9 and TRBJ2-4, is as follows: DSGVTQTPKHLITATGQRVTLRCSPRSGDLSVYWYQQSLDQGLQFLIQYYNGEERAKGNILERFSAQQFPDLHSELNLSSLELGDSALYFCASSVQGSNIQYFGAGTRLSVL.

Notes on this clonotype: A single base separates this from a much larger clone, so it may be a read error. This CDR3 is missing its conserved last phenylalanine or tryptophan, likely due to a read error. V gene TRBV6-1 combines with J gene TRBJ1-2; 9 positions match TRBD1. Germline CDR1 and CDR2: MNHNS and SASEGT. V lost 6 bases, J lost 4 bases, and 9 bases stayed unmatched. The CDR3 length is 15 residues. The CDR3 loop is CASRLQGAPVYGYTL. CDR3 DNA: TGTGCCAGCAGACTACAGGGGGCGCCGGTCTATGGCTACACCCTC.

This clonotype was seen only a few times. The chain recombines TRBV10-3 with TRBJ2-7; D tentatively fits TRBD1 or TRBD2 (6 bases each). The CDR3 covers 12 residues. The germline CDR1 and CDR2 sequences are ENHRY and SYGVKD. Deletions cut 9 bases from V and 3 bases from J, with 12 bases between. CDR3: CAMRGVGYEQYF. The CDR3 coding sequence is TGTGCCATGAGGGGGGTGGGCTACGAGCAGTACTTC.

This clonotype was found many times. This sequence joins TRBV2 and TRBJ1-1; tentatively, D is TRBD1 (6 bases). The CDR3 is made up of 11 amino acids. The germline V gene encodes CDR1 SNHLY and CDR2 FYNNEI. Between the trimmed V and J ends, which lost 7 bases and 10 bases, there was a span of 13 bases. The CDR3 protein is CASNRDIGAFF. CDR3 in DNA: TGTGCCAGCAATCGGGACATCGGAGCTTTCTTT.

This clonotype was detected many times. The chain recombines TRBV7-9 with TRBJ2-1; possibly TRBD1 or TRBD2 for D (5 bases each). V gave up 3 bases and J gave up 4 bases, with 19 bases separating them. The CDR3 is 17 amino acids. Looked up from germline, CDR1 is SEHNR and CDR2 is FQNEAQ (reference sequence). The CDR3 sequence is CASSFLPGPKKYNEQFF. In DNA, the CDR3 is TGTGCCAGCAGCTTTCTTCCGGGACCAAAAAAATACAATGAGCAGTTCTTC.

This clonotype came up many times. The chain joins TRBV18 to TRBJ2-1, with unresolved D. CDR3 length equals 11 residues. Germline loops: CDR1 KGHSH, CDR2 LQKENI. V lost 8 bases to trimming and J lost 7 bases, with 9 bases between them. The CDR3 loop is CASSPGNEQFF. In nucleotides, the CDR3 is TGTGCCAGCAGCCCTGGGAATGAGCAGTTCTTC.

The chain carries TRBV9 and TRBJ2-1; possibly TRBD2 for D (6 bases). V was shortened by 2 bases and J by 9 bases, with 12 bases between the two germline ends. Germline V gives CDR1 SGDLS, CDR2 YYNGEE. The CDR3 contains 13 residues. The CDR3 reads CASSVGLAVEQFF. The CDR3 coding sequence is TGTGCCAGCAGCGTTGGGTTAGCGGTTGAGCAGTTCTTC.

V gene TRBV2 combines with J gene TRBJ1-2; D remains ambiguous. V was trimmed by 7 bases and J by 13 bases, leaving 16 bases between them. The CDR3 runs to 11 residues. Germline V lookup: CDR1 SNHLY, CDR2 FYNNEI. The CDR3 coding sequence is TGTGCCAGCACCGCCGCAGAGGAAGCCACCTTC. Translating it yields CASTAAEEATF.

Many counts were recorded for this clonotype. J is TRBJ2-1 and V is TRBV5-1; 9 nucleotides agree with TRBD2. This CDR3 is 18 amino acids long. V shed 1 base, J shed 6 bases, and the junction held 14 bases outside the gene matches. The V gene's germline CDR1 is SGHRS and CDR2 YFSETQ. Here the CDR3 DNA reads TGCGCCAGCAGCTTGCGGGGTAGCGGGAGTGAAAGGGCCAATGAGCAGTTCTTC. Translating gives CASSLRGSGSERANEQFF.

This clonotype was counted at least ten times. The J gene is TRBJ1-6, the V gene TRBV6-2 or TRBV6-3, with 8 bases matching TRBD1. The CDR3 extends over 15 amino acids. With V trimmed by 4 bases and J by 7 bases, 6 bases remained unmatched. Germline V gene data show CDR1 as MNHEY and CDR2 as SVGEGT. In DNA, the CDR3 is TGTGCCAGCAGTTCTCGGACAGGGAACAATTCACCCCTCCACTTT. Its protein is CASSSRTGNNSPLHF.

The V and J genes are TRBV3-1 and TRBJ1-5, with 7 bases that match TRBD1. The V gene's germline CDR1 is LGHDT and CDR2 YNNKEL (reference sequence). The length of the CDR3 is 15 residues. Losses at the gene ends were 4 bases for V and 6 bases for J; bases not matched to a gene: 9. The CDR3 region has the DNA TGTGCCAGCAGCCCCGGGACAGCCCTAAGTCAGCCCCAGCATTTT. This encodes CASSPGTALSQPQHF.

In regard to this clonotype: It may be a read error: a sequence one base away is much more abundant. The V and J genes are TRBV30 and TRBJ2-7; D is possibly TRBD2 (6 bases). V lost 2 bases to trimming and J lost 7 bases, with 15 bases between them. The CDR3 is made up of 13 amino acids. The germline gives CDR1 GTSNPN, CDR2 SVGIG (reference sequence). The CDR3 here is CAWSLARSGEQYF. DNA for the CDR3: TGTGCCTGGAGTCTAGCGAGGAGTGGGGAGCAGTACTTC.

This clonotype was seen many times. V is TRBV2 and J is TRBJ1-3; no firm D call. Trimming cost V 6 bases and J 0 bases, with 9 bases left between them. CDR3 length: 14 residues. Germline lookup yields CDR1 SNHLY and CDR2 FYNNEI. The CDR3 here is CASSGLNSGNTIYF. The CDR3 nucleotides read TGTGCCAGCAGCGGACTGAACTCTGGAAACACCATATATTTT.

The table lists this clonotype with many counts. The gene calls are TRBV13 and TRBJ1-2; D perhaps matches TRBD1 (5 bases). CDR1 is PRHDT and CDR2 is FYEKMQ in the germline V gene (reference sequence). Deletions cut 0 bases from V and 4 bases from J, with 12 bases between. This CDR3 region has 15 residues. The CDR3 bases are TGTGCCAGCAGCTTAGGCCAGGGATTTGGCTATGGCTACACCTTC. It yields the protein CASSLGQGFGYGYTF.

This clonotype was counted many times. The chain employs TRBV28 and TRBJ1-4, with TRBD1 matching over 7 bases. CDR1 is MDHEN, CDR2 SYDVKM, per germline. This CDR3 is 18 amino acids long. Losses at the gene ends were 4 bases for V and 4 bases for J; bases not matched to a gene: 15. CDR3 DNA sequence: TGTGCCAGCAGTTGGGAGTCAGGGGGTTTAGCCGATAATGAAAAACTGTTTTTT. Translated: CASSWESGGLADNEKLFF.

This clonotype has ten or more counts. The chain joins TRBV20-1 to TRBJ2-7; a possible D gene is TRBD2 (5 bases). The V gene lost 0 bases and the J gene lost 2 bases, with 8 bases spanning the gap. The CDR3 runs to 13 residues. Germline-derived CDR1 and CDR2 are DFQATT and SNEGSKA (reference sequence). CDR3 in amino acids: CSARDRRAYEQYF. In DNA, the CDR3 is TGCAGTGCTAGAGACCGGCGGGCCTACGAGCAGTACTTC.

The table lists this clonotype with many counts. The chain employs TRBV2 and TRBJ2-3, with D possibly TRBD2 on 6 matching bases. V was pared by 8 bases and J by 0 bases, with 15 bases between. CDR1 and CDR2 from the germline V gene are SNHLY and FYNNEI. CDR3 length equals 15 residues. The CDR3 reads CASVGGTLSTDTQYF. The CDR3 DNA reads as TGTGCCAGCGTCGGCGGGACCCTTAGCACAGATACGCAGTATTTT.

This clonotype was seen at least ten times. The V call is TRBV12-3 or TRBV12-4, the J call TRBJ2-1; 8 nucleotides agree with TRBD2. Unmatched junction bases numbered 6, after V lost 6 bases and J lost 2 bases. This CDR3 comprises 15 residues. The CDR3 here is CASRRTSGPYNEQFF. DNA of the CDR3: TGTGCCAGCAGACGAACTAGCGGTCCCTACAATGAGCAGTTCTTC.

This clonotype was seen more than once but under ten times. V usage is TRBV7-9 and J usage is TRBJ2-3; D uncertain. This CDR3 spans 12 amino acids. From germline, CDR1 is SEHNR and CDR2 FQNEAQ (reference sequence). V gave up 1 base and J gave up 7 bases, with 6 bases separating them. The CDR3 DNA follows: TGTGCCAGCAGCTTAGGGGAACATACGCAGTATTTT. This codes for CASSLGEHTQYF.

V is TRBV6-1 and J is TRBJ2-7, with 8 positions matching TRBD2. Matching the DNA end better, TRBJ2-1 makes the J call doubtful. Germline-derived CDR1 and CDR2 are MNHNS and SASEGT. The CDR3 consists of 17 residues. The CDR3 coding sequence is TGTGCCAGCAGTAATCCCCTGGGACTAGGAATATCTCGGGAGCAGTTCTTC. It encodes CASSNPLGLGISREQFF.